These 2 T cell receptor beta chains were sequenced from one sample in a study of OX40 agonist ivuxolimab in advanced cancers. TCRdb's copy holds only in-frame clones and misses some; the assay was immunoSEQ multiplex PCR. The repertoire includes fewer than 70,000 clones, 91% of them detected once, and 9.5% to 15% sits in the top ten. Sequenced here: CD4+ or CD8+ T cells sorted from blood, sampled in a trial of the OX40 agonist ivuxolimab. The receptors come from an adult with an advanced solid tumor such as melanoma, head and neck, liver or kidney cancer.

The chain combines TRBV19 with TRBJ2-1, with a possible D match to TRBD1 (5 bases). The CDR3 is 15 amino acids. Trimming removed 1 base from V and 0 bases from J, with 7 bases in between. The germline V gene has CDR1 LNHDA and CDR2 SQIVND (reference sequence). The CDR3 spells CASSIGQSSYNEQFF. The CDR3 nucleotides are TGTGCCAGTAGTATAGGACAGAGCTCCTACAATGAGCAGTTCTTC. Using reference TRBV19 and TRBJ2-1 for the parts outside the CDR3, the full variable domain is DGGITQSPKYLFRKEGQNVTLSCEQNLNHDAMYWYRQDPGQGLRLIYYSQIVNDFQKGDIAEGYSVSREKKESFPLTVTSAQKNPTAFYLCASSIGQSSYNEQFFGPGTRLTVL.

This chain links TRBV28 with TRBJ2-7, with D perhaps being TRBD1 or TRBD2 (5 bases each). The V end lost 2 bases, the J end lost 0 bases, and 11 bases lay between the germline ends. The CDR3 has 15 amino acids. The germline gives CDR1 MDHEN, CDR2 SYDVKM. CDR3 coding DNA: TGTGCCAGCAGTTTAGTAGGGGAGACCTCCTACGAGCAGTACTTC. Translating it yields CASSLVGETSYEQYF.